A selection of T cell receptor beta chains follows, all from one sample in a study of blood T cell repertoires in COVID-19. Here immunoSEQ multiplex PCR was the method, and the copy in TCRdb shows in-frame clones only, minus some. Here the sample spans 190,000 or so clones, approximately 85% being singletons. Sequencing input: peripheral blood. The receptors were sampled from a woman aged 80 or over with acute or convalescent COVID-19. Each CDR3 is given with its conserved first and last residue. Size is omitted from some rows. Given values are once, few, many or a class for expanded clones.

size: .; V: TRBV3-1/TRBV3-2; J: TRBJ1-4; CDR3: CASSRTGGYEKLFF
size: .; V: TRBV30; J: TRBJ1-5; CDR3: CAWSPSEDQPQHF
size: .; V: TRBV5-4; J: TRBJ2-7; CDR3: CASSPYLAGGVEQYF
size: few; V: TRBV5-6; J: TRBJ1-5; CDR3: CASSFRSNQPQHF
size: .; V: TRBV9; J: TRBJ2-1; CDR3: CASSPNEMDRQYNEQFF
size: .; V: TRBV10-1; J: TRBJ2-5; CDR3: CASSRELGETQYF
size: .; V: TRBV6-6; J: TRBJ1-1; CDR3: CASSPPGQGKNTEAFF
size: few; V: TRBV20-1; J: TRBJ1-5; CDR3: CSASGTFANQPQHF
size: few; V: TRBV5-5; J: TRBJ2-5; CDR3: CASSPELRGIETQYF
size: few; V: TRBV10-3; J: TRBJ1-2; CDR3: CATSMGQESTF
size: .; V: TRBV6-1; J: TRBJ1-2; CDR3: CASSEGPHGYTF
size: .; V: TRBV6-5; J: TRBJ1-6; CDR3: CASSYTGGNSSPLHF
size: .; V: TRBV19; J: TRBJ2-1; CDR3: CASSTLAEAFYEQFF
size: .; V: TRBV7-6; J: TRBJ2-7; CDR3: CASSPDLAGVAEQYF
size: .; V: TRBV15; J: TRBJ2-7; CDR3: CATSRAEYEQYF
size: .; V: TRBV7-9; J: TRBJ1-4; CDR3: CASSPRAATNEKLFF
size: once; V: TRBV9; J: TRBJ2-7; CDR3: CASSVEGQSTEQYF
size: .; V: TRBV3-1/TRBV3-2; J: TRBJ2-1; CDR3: CASTLGGGTEQFF
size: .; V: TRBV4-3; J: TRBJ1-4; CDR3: CASSLGLQGEKLFF
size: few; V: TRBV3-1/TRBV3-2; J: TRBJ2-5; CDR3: CATVPGGEVETQYF
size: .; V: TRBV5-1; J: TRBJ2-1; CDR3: CASSLGAGIVEQFF
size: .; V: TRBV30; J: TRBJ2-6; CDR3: CAWSPPRGTYGANVLTF
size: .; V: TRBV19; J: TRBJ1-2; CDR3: CASSMVSGRNYGYTF
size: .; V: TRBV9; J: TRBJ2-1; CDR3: CASSVSGEQFF
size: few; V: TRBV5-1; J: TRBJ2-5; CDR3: CASSLGPSGGQETQYF
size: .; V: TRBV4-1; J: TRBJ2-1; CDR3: CASSRPGLADYNEQFF
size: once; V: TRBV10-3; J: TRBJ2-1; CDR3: CAISEGLANEQFF
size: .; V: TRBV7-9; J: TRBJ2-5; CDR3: CASSLSGTQETQYF
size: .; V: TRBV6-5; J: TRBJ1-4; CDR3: CASKRSTNEKLFF
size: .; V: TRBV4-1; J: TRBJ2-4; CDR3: CASSPLPGGFKNIQYF
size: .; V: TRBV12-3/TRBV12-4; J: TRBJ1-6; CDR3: CASSLDRGAPLHF
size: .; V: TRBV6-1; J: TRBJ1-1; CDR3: CASSEGFRTEAFF
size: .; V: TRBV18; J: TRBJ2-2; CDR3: CASSPDRNAGELFF
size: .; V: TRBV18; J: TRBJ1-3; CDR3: CASSRERTASSGNTIYF
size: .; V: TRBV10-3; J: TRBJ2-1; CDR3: CAISESGTSGGRSNEQFF
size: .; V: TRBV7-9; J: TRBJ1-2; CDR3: CASSLGQIYGYTF
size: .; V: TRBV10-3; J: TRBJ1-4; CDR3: CAISDSRGQGNEKLFF
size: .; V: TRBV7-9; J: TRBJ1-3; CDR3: CASSFPGSGNTIYF
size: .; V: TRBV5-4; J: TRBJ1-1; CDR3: CASSLSSQGGTEAFF
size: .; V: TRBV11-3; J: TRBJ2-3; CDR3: CASSSRTGSSTDTQYF
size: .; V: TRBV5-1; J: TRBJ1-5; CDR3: CASSLAGVRNQPQHF
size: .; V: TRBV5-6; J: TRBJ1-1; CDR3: CASSFSVNTEAFF
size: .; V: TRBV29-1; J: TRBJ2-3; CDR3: CSVSNSQGTDTQYF
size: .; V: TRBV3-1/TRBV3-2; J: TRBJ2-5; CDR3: CASSQDGQVQETQYF
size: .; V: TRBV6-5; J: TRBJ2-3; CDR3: CASSTQGRSTDTQYF
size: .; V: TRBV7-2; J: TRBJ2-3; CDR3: CASPSDGDTQYF
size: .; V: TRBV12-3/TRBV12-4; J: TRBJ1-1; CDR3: CASREQGEGAFF
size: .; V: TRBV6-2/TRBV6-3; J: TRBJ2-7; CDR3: CASTPSRGQGLYEQYF
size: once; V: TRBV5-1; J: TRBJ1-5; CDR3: CASSFEGNQPQHF
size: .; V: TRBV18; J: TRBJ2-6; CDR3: CASSPKARTAGANVLTF
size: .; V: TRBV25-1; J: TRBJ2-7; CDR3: CASSATGIYEQYF
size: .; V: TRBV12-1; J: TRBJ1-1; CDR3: CASSATGEANTEAFF
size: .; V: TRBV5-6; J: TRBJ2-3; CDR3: CASSLAQLHTQYF
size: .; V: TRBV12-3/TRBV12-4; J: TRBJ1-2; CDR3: CASSLDGYGYTF